This record looks at one T cell receptor (beta chain) sequence and its context. The CDR3 loop spans 14 amino acids. Germline V gene data show CDR1 as SGHRS and CDR2 as YFSETQ. The V gene lost 1 base and the J gene lost 10 bases, with 12 bases spanning the gap. Using its own MiXCR run on the RT-PCR reads, TCRdb lists one record per CDR3 protein. Here the sample spans more than 550,000 distinct CDR3 sequences, more than 13% being singletons. V gene TRBV5-1 combines with J gene TRBJ1-6; D is unresolved. The clonotype originates from a female donor in good health, serving as a healthy control. Material: memory CD4+ T cells from blood. CDR3 DNA sequence: TGCGCCAGCAGCTTGCTCTCGACGGAGTCACCCCTCCACTTT. It is translated as CASSLLSTESPLHF.